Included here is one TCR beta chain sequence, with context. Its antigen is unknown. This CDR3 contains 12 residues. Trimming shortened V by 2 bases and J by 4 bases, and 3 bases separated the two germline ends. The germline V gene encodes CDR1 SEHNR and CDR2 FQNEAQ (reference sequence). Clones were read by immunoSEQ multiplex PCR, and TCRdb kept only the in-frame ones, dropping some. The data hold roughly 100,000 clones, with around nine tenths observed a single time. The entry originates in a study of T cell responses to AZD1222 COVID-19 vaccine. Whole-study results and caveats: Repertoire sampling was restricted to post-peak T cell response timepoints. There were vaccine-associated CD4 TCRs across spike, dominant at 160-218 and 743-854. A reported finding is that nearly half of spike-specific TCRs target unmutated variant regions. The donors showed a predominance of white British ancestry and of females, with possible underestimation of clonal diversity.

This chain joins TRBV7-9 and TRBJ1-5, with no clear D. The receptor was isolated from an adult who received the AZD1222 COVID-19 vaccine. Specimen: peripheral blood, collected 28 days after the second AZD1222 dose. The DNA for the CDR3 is TGTGCCAGCAGCTTAACAAATCAGCCCCAGCATTTT. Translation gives CASSLTNQPQHF.